These T cell receptor beta chains were read from a single sample in a study of cytomegalovirus exposure and HLA in healthy donors. Assay used: immunoSEQ multiplex PCR; TCRdb lists only in-frame clones, some missing. The sample includes roughly 150,000 clones, over 85% of them seen just once. Sequenced sample: PBMCs. All receptors come from a man aged 18 to 30 in good health and CMV-seropositive. The CDR3 runs from the conserved cysteine through the conserved F or W. The D gene is left open where the match is weak. The listing skips clone size in some rows; elsewhere it reads once, few, many or a size class.

v_gene,j_gene,d_gene,abundance,CDR3nt,CDR3aa
TRBV7-6,TRBJ2-5,TRBD2,-,TGTGCCAGCAGCTCCTCTTGGACTAGCGGAGAGACCCAGTACTTC,CASSSSWTSGETQYF
TRBV18,TRBJ2-7,-,-,TGTGCCAGCTCACCACCTAGCGTCAACGAGCAGTACTTC,CASSPPSVNEQYF
TRBV30,TRBJ1-1,TRBD1,-,TGTGCCTGGAGTGTATTCCCAGGGGGGACAACTGAAGCTTTCTTT,CAWSVFPGGTTEAFF
TRBV4-1,TRBJ1-5,TRBD1,-,TGCGCCAGCAGCCAAGAATGGAGGACAGGGGGAATTCAGCCCCAGCATTTT,CASSQEWRTGGIQPQHF
TRBV5-1,TRBJ1-4,TRBD1,-,TGCGCCAGCAGCTTCTCCGGGACAGGGGGAGGTAATGAAAAACTGTTTTTT,CASSFSGTGGGNEKLFF
TRBV4-1,TRBJ2-1,TRBD2,-,TGCGCCAGCAGCCAAATAGCGGGAGGGCGGAATGAGCAGTTCTTC,CASSQIAGGRNEQFF
TRBV7-2,TRBJ1-1,-,-,TGTGCCAGCAGCTATTCCTCACCGGGATTTGAAGCTTTCTTT,CASSYSSPGFEAFF
TRBV11-3,TRBJ2-7,TRBD1,-,TGTGCCAGCGGATTAGGGACAGACAACGAGCAGTACTTC,CASGLGTDNEQYF
TRBV5-1,TRBJ2-7,TRBD1,-,TGCGCCAGCAGCTTGGGAGACAGGGGAGATGCCTACGAGCAGTACTTC,CASSLGDRGDAYEQYF
TRBV27,TRBJ2-1,TRBD2,-,TGTGCCAGCAGCCGTCATAGGGCTAGCGGCTACAATGAGCAGTTCTTC,CASSRHRASGYNEQFF
TRBV28,TRBJ1-3,-,many,TGTGCCAGCAGTTTATCAAACTCTGGAAACACCATATATTTT,CASSLSNSGNTIYF
TRBV6-1,TRBJ2-7,-,-,TGTGCCAGCAGTGGCGCAGGGCCCTACGAGCAGTACTTC,CASSGAGPYEQYF
TRBV19,TRBJ2-7,TRBD1,few,TGTGCCAGTAGTTGGAGGACAGGGTCGTACGAGCAGTACTTC,CASSWRTGSYEQYF
TRBV10-3,TRBJ1-2,TRBD1,-,TGTGCCATCACCAAAGGGACAGGGAACTATGGCTACACCTTC,CAITKGTGNYGYTF
TRBV5-4,TRBJ1-1,TRBD1,-,TGTGCCAGCAGCTATAACCTGGGGCAGGGGGATACTGAAGCTTTCTTT,CASSYNLGQGDTEAFF
TRBV5-4,TRBJ2-1,-,-,TGTGCCAGCAGCTTGAACCTCAGGGGAAGGAATGAGCAGTTCTTC,CASSLNLRGRNEQFF
TRBV11-2,TRBJ2-3,TRBD2,-,TGTGCCAGCAGCTTTGACGGACTAGCGGGAGCCTCAGATACGCAGTATTTT,CASSFDGLAGASDTQYF
TRBV11-2,TRBJ1-5,-,-,TGTGCCAGCAGCCTTGGGCCTGTCAATCAGCCCCAGCATTTT,CASSLGPVNQPQHF
TRBV19,TRBJ2-3,-,once,TGTGCCAGTAGTATCAACTACCTCGGCACAGATACGCAGTATTTT,CASSINYLGTDTQYF
TRBV2,TRBJ2-3,TRBD2,-,TGTGCCAGCAGTGAAGGGGTTGCGGGAGGAGGAGGAGATACGCAGTATTTT,CASSEGVAGGGGDTQYF
TRBV2,TRBJ2-7,TRBD2,-,TGTGCCAGCAGCATTGGACTAGCGGGAGCTTTAGAGCAGTACTTC,CASSIGLAGALEQYF
TRBV28,TRBJ1-2,TRBD1,-,TGTGCCAGCAGGGGACAGATGAACTATGGCTACACCTTC,CASRGQMNYGYTF
TRBV7-2,TRBJ2-1,TRBD2,-,TGTGCCAGCACCACAGGAGGAGCGGGAAACAATGAGCAGTTCTTC,CASTTGGAGNNEQFF
TRBV7-9,TRBJ1-1,-,-,TGTGCCAGCAGCGTAAACAGGGACCCGGGGACTGAAGCTTTCTTT,CASSVNRDPGTEAFF
TRBV28,TRBJ2-7,-,-,TGTGCCAGCAGTTTAAGGGGGTACGAGCAGTACTTC,CASSLRGYEQYF
TRBV27,TRBJ2-7,TRBD2,-,TGTGCCAGCAGCTGGGCTAGCGGGAGTGACTACGAGCAGTACTTC,CASSWASGSDYEQYF
TRBV27,TRBJ1-2,TRBD1,-,TGTGCCAGCAGTTTAGGCACAGGGGGCTATGGCTACACCTTC,CASSLGTGGYGYTF
TRBV5-1,TRBJ2-5,TRBD2,once,TGCGCCAGCAGACCAGCGGGAGATCTCCAAGAGACCCAGTACTTC,CASRPAGDLQETQYF
TRBV6-1,TRBJ1-1,TRBD1,-,TGTGCCAGCAGTGTAGTTGGACAGGTGAACACTGAAGCTTTCTTT,CASSVVGQVNTEAFF
TRBV18,TRBJ1-5,-,-,TGTGCCAGCTCACCATTAGACAGTAGCAATCAGCCCCAGCATTTT,CASSPLDSSNQPQHF
TRBV7-9,TRBJ2-2,TRBD2,once,TGTGCCAGCAGCTCGTCACTAGCGGGAGAGGCCGGGGAGCTGTTTTTT,CASSSSLAGEAGELFF
TRBV28,TRBJ2-6,TRBD2,-,TGTGCCAGCAGTTCAGCCGGGACTAGCGGCGCTGGGGCCAACGTCCTGACTTTC,CASSSAGTSGAGANVLTF
TRBV7-8,TRBJ1-1,-,few,TGTGCCAGCAGCTACCCCCGCCGGGGGATGAACACTGAAGCTTTCTTT,CASSYPRRGMNTEAFF
TRBV11-3,TRBJ2-7,-,-,TGTGCCAGCAGCTTCCGGACTTTCCCCTACGAGCAGTACTTC,CASSFRTFPYEQYF
TRBV4-1,TRBJ2-1,-,-,TGCGCCAGCAGCGGGGGGAGTGGCAGGGACTCCTACAATGAGCAGTTCTTC,CASSGGSGRDSYNEQFF
TRBV11-2,TRBJ2-5,-,-,TGTGCCAGCAGCCGGACTACCGAAGAGACCCAGTACTTC,CASSRTTEETQYF
TRBV28,TRBJ2-7,-,few,TGTGCCAGCAGTTTAGCGAGTTCCGAGCAGTACTTC,CASSLASSEQYF
TRBV28,TRBJ2-7,-,-,TGTGCCAGCAGTCTACAAACAGAGTACGAGCAGTACTTC,CASSLQTEYEQYF
TRBV7-6,TRBJ1-5,-,-,TGTGCCAGCAGCCGAGGAGGGGCTCAGCCCCAGCATTTT,CASSRGGAQPQHF
TRBV7-9,TRBJ1-4,TRBD1,-,TGTGCCAGCAGCCTGGGACAGGCTAATGAAAAACTGTTTTTT,CASSLGQANEKLFF
TRBV25-1,TRBJ2-1,TRBD2,few,TGTGCCAGCAGTCCTACTAGCGGGAGGGCCAATGAGCAGTTCTTC,CASSPTSGRANEQFF
TRBV28,TRBJ1-2,-,once,TGTGCCAGCACACCCTGGGGGGATGGCTACACCTTC,CASTPWGDGYTF
TRBV4-1,TRBJ2-1,TRBD2,-,TGCGCCAGCAGCCAAGATAGAAGTGGTAGCGGGAGGGCCAAGGGCAATGAGCAGTTCTTC,CASSQDRSGSGRAKGNEQFF
TRBV2,TRBJ2-1,-,-,TGTGCCAGTGCCCGCGGGGCCTCCTACAATGAGCAGTTCTTC,CASARGASYNEQFF
TRBV10-3,TRBJ2-1,-,-,TGTGCCATCAGCCAACTTCCCTCGGGTGAGCAGTTCTTC,CAISQLPSGEQFF
TRBV19,TRBJ2-1,-,-,TGTGCCAGTAGTATACCTCCGGGAGTAGGGTACAATGAGCAGTTCTTC,CASSIPPGVGYNEQFF
TRBV28,TRBJ2-1,TRBD2,-,TGTGCCAGCAGTGACCCCTGGGGACTAGCGGGAGGGACCTCCCAGTTCTTC,CASSDPWGLAGGTSQFF
TRBV5-1,TRBJ2-5,-,-,TGCGCCAGCAGCTTGTCAACTCCTCCCGGGGAGACCCAGTACTTC,CASSLSTPPGETQYF
TRBV5-4,TRBJ1-1,-,-,TGTGCCAGCAGCTTGCAGAACACTGAAGCTTTCTTT,CASSLQNTEAFF
TRBV18,TRBJ2-2,-,-,TGTGCCAGCTCACTCGTCCCGACAGCTGGGGCCGGGGAGCTGTTTTTT,CASSLVPTAGAGELFF
TRBV2,TRBJ1-2,TRBD1,few,TGTGCCAGCAGAGGACAGGTAGATGGCTACACCTTC,CASRGQVDGYTF
TRBV7-3,TRBJ2-1,-,-,TGTGCCAGCAGCTTAGGCGTAGGAGGACTAAGCGATGAGCAGTTCTTC,CASSLGVGGLSDEQFF
TRBV5-1,TRBJ2-5,-,-,TGCGCCAGCAGCTTGGGACAGCGAGGAGAGACCCAGTACTTC,CASSLGQRGETQYF
TRBV28,TRBJ1-5,TRBD1,-,TGTGCCAGCAACGGACAGGGGGAAAGCAATCAGCCCCAGCATTTT,CASNGQGESNQPQHF